The 12 T cell receptor beta chains listed next were all sequenced from one sample in a study of response to subunit inactivated influenza vaccine. MiXCR was run by TCRdb on the RT-PCR reads, yielding one entry per CDR3 protein. The table includes about 780,000 distinct CDR3 sequences, approximately 17% detected once. The material was PBMCs from blood, obtained 4 to 6 days after vaccination. The source is a man aged 50-60 years who received an inactivated influenza vaccine.

This clonotype has only a few counts. The V call is TRBV12-3 or TRBV12-4, the J call TRBJ2-2, with unresolved D. The CDR3 has 16 residues. V was cut by 1 base and J by 2 bases, with 11 bases left in between. CDR3 bases: TGTGCCAGCAGTTTAGGTTCCGGGCTAAACACCGGGGAGCTGTTTTTT. It encodes CASSLGSGLNTGELFF.

V and J are TRBV24-1 and TRBJ2-1; D gene uncertain. With 5 bases removed from V and 0 bases from J, the gap between germline ends came to 4 bases. CDR3 length: 13 residues. Germline V gives CDR1 KGHDR, CDR2 SFDVKD. The CDR3 here is CATSVSSYNEQFF. The CDR3 DNA reads as TGTGCCACCAGTGTGAGCTCCTACAATGAGCAGTTCTTC.

This clonotype was recorded a few times. V gene TRBV12-3 or TRBV12-4 combines with J gene TRBJ2-5, with TRBD1 matching over 7 bases. The CDR3 is 13 amino acids. With V trimmed by 7 bases and J by 5 bases, 7 bases remained unmatched. DNA for the CDR3: TGTGCCAGCACCCGACAGGGCTCCGAGACCCAGTACTTC. Translating it yields CASTRQGSETQYF.

This clonotype was counted between two and nine times. The genes are TRBV2 and TRBJ2-3; D might be TRBD1 (6 bases). The CDR3 covers 16 residues. Deletions cut 5 bases from V and 5 bases from J, with 20 bases between. The germline gives CDR1 SNHLY, CDR2 FYNNEI. The CDR3 loop reads CASSYKVGAGRDTQYF. The CDR3 coding sequence is TGTGCCAGCAGTTACAAGGTGGGGGCCGGGCGAGATACGCAGTATTTT.

The rearrangement joins TRBV5-1 to TRBJ2-5; no reliable D call. Between the trimmed V and J ends, which lost 1 base and 5 bases, there was a span of 9 bases. This CDR3 region has 13 residues. Germline loops: CDR1 SGHRS, CDR2 YFSETQ. The chain's CDR3 is CASSLKTSETQYF. The CDR3 DNA follows: TGCGCCAGCAGCTTGAAAACGTCGGAGACCCAGTACTTC.

This clonotype was detected many times. The rearrangement links TRBV10-1 to TRBJ2-3; D not resolved. Trimming took off 4 bases at V and 7 bases at J, with 6 bases between the two ends. Germline-derived CDR1 and CDR2 are WNHNN and SYGVQD (reference sequence). The CDR3 is made up of 11 amino acids. The CDR3 loop is CASSGGNTQYF. The CDR3 bases are TGCGCCAGCAGTGGTGGGAATACGCAGTATTTT.

The rearrangement joins TRBV5-4 to TRBJ2-7; 10 bases agree with TRBD2. Looked up from germline, CDR1 is SGHNT and CDR2 is YYREEE (reference sequence). The CDR3 runs to 17 residues. Germline trimming cut 0 bases from V and 3 bases from J; bases unmatched to any gene: 9. The CDR3 DNA is TGTGCCAGCAGCTTGGCTCTAGCGGGAGATGGAGTCTACGAGCAGTACTTC. Its translation is CASSLALAGDGVYEQYF.

V usage is TRBV6-5 and J usage is TRBJ2-3; 10 bases align to TRBD2. V lost 4 bases, J lost 6 bases, and 10 bases stayed unmatched. The germline CDR1 and CDR2 sequences are MNHEY and SVGAGI. This CDR3 has 16 amino acids. For the CDR3, the DNA is TGTGCCAGCAGTTGGGATCTAGCGGGAGATTTCGATACGCAGTATTTT. Translated, it gives CASSWDLAGDFDTQYF.

Worth noting for this clonotype: Mismatch with germline at one junction end may stem from a read error. CDR3 protein: CASSPVTDRLGTF. The DNA of the CDR3 is TGTGCCAGCTCACCAGTGACAGACCGCCTCGGTACCTTC. The V call is TRBV18, the J call TRBJ2-1; D might be TRBD1 (5 bases). This CDR3 has 13 residues. In germline, CDR1 is KGHSH, CDR2 LQKENI.

This clonotype was recorded at least ten times. The chain employs TRBV12-3 or TRBV12-4 and TRBJ2-3; D remains unclear. The CDR3 consists of 14 residues. V was shortened by 4 bases and J by 3 bases, with 11 bases between the two germline ends. CDR3 sequence: CASSSVTYTDTQYF. CDR3 nucleotides: TGTGCCAGCAGTTCTGTGACCTATACAGATACGCAGTATTTT.

This clonotype occurred a few times. V usage is TRBV6-5 and J usage is TRBJ2-5, with 7 bases that match TRBD2. Per the germline V gene, CDR1 is MNHEY and CDR2 is SVGAGI. The CDR3 sequence is 14 residues long. V dropped 2 bases and J dropped 5; count of bases not matched to a gene: 5. In DNA form, the CDR3 reads TGTGCCAGCAGTTACGGGGAGGGTGCGGAGACCCAGTACTTC. Its translation: CASSYGEGAETQYF.

This clonotype appeared a few times. The chain recombines TRBV20-1 with TRBJ1-4; D is perhaps TRBD1 (5 bases). The CDR3 sequence is 13 residues long. Deletions cut 5 bases from V and 3 bases from J, with 10 bases between. Germline V lookup: CDR1 DFQATT, CDR2 SNEGSKA (reference sequence). The CDR3 sequence is CSARDGPNEKLFF. The DNA of the CDR3 is TGCAGTGCTCGGGACGGTCCTAATGAAAAACTGTTTTTT.